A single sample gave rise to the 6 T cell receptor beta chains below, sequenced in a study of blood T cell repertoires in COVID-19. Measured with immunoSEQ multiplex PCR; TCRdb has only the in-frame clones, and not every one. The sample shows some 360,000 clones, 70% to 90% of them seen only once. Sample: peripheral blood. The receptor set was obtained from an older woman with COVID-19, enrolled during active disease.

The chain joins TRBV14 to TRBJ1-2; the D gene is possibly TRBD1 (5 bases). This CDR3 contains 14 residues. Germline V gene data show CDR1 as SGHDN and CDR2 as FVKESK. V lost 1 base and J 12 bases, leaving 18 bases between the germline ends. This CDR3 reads CASSQAGLSYGNTF. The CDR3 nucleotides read TGTGCCAGCAGCCAAGCGGGACTTTCCTATGGGAACACCTTC.

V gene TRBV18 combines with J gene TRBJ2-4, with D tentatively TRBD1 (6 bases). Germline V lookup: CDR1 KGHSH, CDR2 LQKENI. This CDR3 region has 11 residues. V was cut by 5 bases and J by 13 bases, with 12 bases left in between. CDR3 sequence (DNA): TGTGCCAGCTCAAACAGGGCCGGCCAGTACTTC. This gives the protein CASSNRAGQYF.

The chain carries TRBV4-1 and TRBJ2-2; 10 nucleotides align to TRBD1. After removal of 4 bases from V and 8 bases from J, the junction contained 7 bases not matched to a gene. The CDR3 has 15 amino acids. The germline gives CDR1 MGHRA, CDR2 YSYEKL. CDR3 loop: CASSPYDRGQGELFF. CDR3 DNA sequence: TGCGCCAGCAGCCCCTATGACAGGGGGCAGGGGGAGCTGTTTTTT.

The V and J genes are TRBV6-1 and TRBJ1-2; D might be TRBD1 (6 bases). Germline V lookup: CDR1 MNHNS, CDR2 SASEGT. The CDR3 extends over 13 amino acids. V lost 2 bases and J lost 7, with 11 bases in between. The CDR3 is CASSERRGFGYTF. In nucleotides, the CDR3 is TGTGCCAGCAGTGAACGCAGGGGTTTTGGCTACACCTTC.

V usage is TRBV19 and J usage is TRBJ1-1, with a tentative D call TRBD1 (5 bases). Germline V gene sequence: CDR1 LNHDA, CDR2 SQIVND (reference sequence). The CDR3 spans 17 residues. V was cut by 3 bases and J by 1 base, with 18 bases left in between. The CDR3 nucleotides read TGTGCCAGTAGTATCCTAGGGGCCCCCATCCAGAACACTGAAGCTTTCTTT. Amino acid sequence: CASSILGAPIQNTEAFF.

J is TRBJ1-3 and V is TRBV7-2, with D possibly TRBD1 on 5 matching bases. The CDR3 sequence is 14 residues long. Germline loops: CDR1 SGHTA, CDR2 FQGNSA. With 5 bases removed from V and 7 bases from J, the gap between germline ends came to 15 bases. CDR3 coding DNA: TGTGCCAGCAGCCCTTGGCCCCAGGGTAACACCATATATTTT. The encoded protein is CASSPWPQGNTIYF. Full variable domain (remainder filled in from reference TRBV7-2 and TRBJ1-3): GAGVSQSPSNKVTEKGKDVELRCDPISGHTALYWYRQSLGQGLEFLIYFQGNSAPDKSGLPSDRFSAERTGGSVSTLTIQRTQQEDSAVYLCASSPWPQGNTIYFGEGSWLTVV.